A single sample gave rise to the 6 T cell receptor beta chains below, sequenced in a study of blood T cell repertoires in COVID-19. The data were produced by immunoSEQ multiplex PCR, yet TCRdb's version contains in-frame clones alone and is incomplete. This table holds about 150,000 clones, around four fifths found once. The sample comprised peripheral blood. Receptors were obtained from a woman aged 80 or older with COVID-19, enrolled during active disease.

The rearrangement links TRBV19 to TRBJ2-7, with D perhaps matching TRBD2 (6 bases). V was pared by 6 bases and J by 0 bases, with 12 bases between. From germline, CDR1 is LNHDA and CDR2 SQIVND (reference sequence). This CDR3 has 14 amino acids. CDR3 DNA: TGTGCCAGTAGAGGGGCGGGACCCTCCTACGAGCAGTACTTC. This encodes CASRGAGPSYEQYF.

The chain has TRBV5-1 and TRBJ2-1, with 9 bases identical to TRBD2. This CDR3 contains 13 residues. Germline CDR1 is SGHRS and CDR2 is YFSETQ. With 0 bases clipped from V and 15 bases from J, the junction kept 7 bases outside the gene matches. Here the CDR3 reads CASSLDGTSRLFF. DNA of the CDR3: TGCGCCAGCAGCTTGGATGGGACTAGCCGACTGTTCTTC.

The chain carries TRBV5-1 and TRBJ2-3; perhaps TRBD2 as D (6 bases). V was cut by 4 bases and J by 4 bases, with 16 bases left in between. Germline V lookup: CDR1 SGHRS, CDR2 YFSETQ. This CDR3 region has 15 residues. The CDR3 coding sequence is TGCGCCAGCAGCCCCGGAGGCGGGACTGCAGATACGCAGTATTTT. The encoded protein is CASSPGGGTADTQYF.

The chain recombines TRBV10-3 with TRBJ1-5, with unresolved D. The CDR3 sequence is 15 residues long. Germline V gene data show CDR1 as ENHRY and CDR2 as SYGVKD. The V gene lost 2 bases and the J gene lost 6 bases, with 14 bases spanning the gap. In DNA, the CDR3 is TGTGCCATCAGTGAGATGATGGGTGGGAGTCAGCCCCAGCATTTT. Translated, it gives CAISEMMGGSQPQHF.

V usage is TRBV5-1 and J usage is TRBJ1-3, with D uncertain. This CDR3 is 12 amino acids long. Trimming shortened V by 4 bases and J by 3 bases, and 5 bases separated the two germline ends. CDR1 is SGHRS and CDR2 is YFSETQ in the germline V gene. The CDR3: CASSTGGNTIYF. The CDR3 DNA sequence: TGCGCCAGCAGCACGGGTGGAAACACCATATATTTT. Full variable domain (missing parts from reference TRBV5-1 and TRBJ1-3): KAGVTQTPRYLIKTRGQQVTLSCSPISGHRSVSWYQQTPGQGLQFLFEYFSETQRNKGNFPGRFSGRQFSNSRSEMNVSTLELGDSALYLCASSTGGNTIYFGEGSWLTVV.

The V gene is TRBV5-6, the J gene TRBJ1-1; D remains unclear. Between the trimmed V and J ends, which lost 0 bases and 4 bases, there was a span of 13 bases. Germline lookup yields CDR1 SGHDT and CDR2 YYEEEE. CDR3 length: 15 residues. The CDR3 nucleotides are TGTGCCAGCAGCTTGGGTGCAGCTCGGGGCACTGAAGCTTTCTTT. Encoded protein: CASSLGAARGTEAFF. Looking up the rest from reference TRBV5-6 and TRBJ1-1 gives the full variable domain: DAGVTQSPTHLIKTRGQQVTLRCSPKSGHDTVSWYQQALGQGPQFIFQYYEEEERQRGNFPDRFSGHQFPNYSSELNVNALLLGDSALYLCASSLGAARGTEAFFGQGTRLTVV.